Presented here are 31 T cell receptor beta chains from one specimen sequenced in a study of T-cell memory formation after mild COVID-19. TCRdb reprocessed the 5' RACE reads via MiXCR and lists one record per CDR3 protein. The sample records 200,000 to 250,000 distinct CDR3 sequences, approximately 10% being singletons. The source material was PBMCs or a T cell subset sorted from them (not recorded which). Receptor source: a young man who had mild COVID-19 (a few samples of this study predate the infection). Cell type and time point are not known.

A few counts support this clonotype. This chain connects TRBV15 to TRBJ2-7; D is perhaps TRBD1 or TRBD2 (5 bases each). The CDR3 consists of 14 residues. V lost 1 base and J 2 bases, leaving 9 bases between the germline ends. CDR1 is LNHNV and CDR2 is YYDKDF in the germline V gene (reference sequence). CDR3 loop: CATSRGDGTYEQYF. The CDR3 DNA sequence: TGTGCCACCAGCAGAGGGGACGGGACCTACGAGCAGTACTTC.

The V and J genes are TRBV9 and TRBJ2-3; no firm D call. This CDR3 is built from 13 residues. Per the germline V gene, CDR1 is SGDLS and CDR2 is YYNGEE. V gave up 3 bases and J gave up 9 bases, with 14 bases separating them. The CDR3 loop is CASSAEHGRTQYF. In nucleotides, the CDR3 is TGTGCCAGCAGCGCAGAACACGGGCGAACGCAGTATTTT.

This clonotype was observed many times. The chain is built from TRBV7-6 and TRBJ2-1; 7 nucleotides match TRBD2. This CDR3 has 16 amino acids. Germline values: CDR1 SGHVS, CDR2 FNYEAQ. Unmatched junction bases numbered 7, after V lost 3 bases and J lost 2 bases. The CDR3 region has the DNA TGTGCCAGCAGCTTGGGTTCTAGCGGAACCTACAATGAGCAGTTCTTC. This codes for CASSLGSSGTYNEQFF.

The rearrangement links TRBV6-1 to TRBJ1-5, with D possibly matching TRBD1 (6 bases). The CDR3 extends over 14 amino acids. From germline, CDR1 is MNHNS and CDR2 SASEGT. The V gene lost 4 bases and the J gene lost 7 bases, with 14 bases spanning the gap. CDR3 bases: TGTGCCAGCAGTGTAAACAGGGTAGGCCAGCCCCAGCATTTT. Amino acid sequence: CASSVNRVGQPQHF.

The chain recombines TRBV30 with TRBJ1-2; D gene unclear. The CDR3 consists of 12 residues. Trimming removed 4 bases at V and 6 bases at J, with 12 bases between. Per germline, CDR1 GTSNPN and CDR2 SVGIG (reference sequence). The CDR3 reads CAWTPGGDGYTF. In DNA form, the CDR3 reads TGTGCCTGGACCCCTGGTGGGGATGGCTACACCTTC.

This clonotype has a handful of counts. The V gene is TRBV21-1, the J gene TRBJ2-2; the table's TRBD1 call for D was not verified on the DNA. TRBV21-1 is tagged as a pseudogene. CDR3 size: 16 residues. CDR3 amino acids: CASSKDRRGHTGELFF. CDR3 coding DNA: TGTGCCAGCAGCAAAGATCGGCGGGGGCACACCGGGGAGCTGTTTTTT.

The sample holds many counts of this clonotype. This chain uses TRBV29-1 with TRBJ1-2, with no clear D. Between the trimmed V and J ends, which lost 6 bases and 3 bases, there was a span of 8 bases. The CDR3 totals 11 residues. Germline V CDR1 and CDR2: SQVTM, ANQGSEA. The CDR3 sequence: CSVTGYYGYTF. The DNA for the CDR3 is TGCAGCGTAACGGGGTACTATGGCTACACCTTC.

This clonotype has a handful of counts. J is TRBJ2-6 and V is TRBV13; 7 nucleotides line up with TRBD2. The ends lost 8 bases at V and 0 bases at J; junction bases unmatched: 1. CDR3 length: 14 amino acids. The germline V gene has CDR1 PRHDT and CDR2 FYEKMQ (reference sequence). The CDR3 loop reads CASQRGSGANVLTF. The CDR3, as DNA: TGTGCCAGCCAGCGGGGCTCTGGGGCCAACGTCCTGACTTTC.

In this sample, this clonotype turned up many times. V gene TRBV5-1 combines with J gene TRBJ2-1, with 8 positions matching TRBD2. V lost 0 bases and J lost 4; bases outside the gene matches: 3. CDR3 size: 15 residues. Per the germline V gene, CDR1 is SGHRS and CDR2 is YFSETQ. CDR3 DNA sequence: TGCGCCAGCAGCTTGGATAGCGGGGAGTACAATGAGCAGTTCTTC. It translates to CASSLDSGEYNEQFF.

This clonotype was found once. CDR3 sequence reads: CASSPSTGTGEKLFF. CDR3 in DNA: TGTGCCAGCAGCCCCTCGACAGGGACGGGAGAAAAACTGTTTTTT. The V gene is TRBV9, the J gene TRBJ1-4, with 7 nucleotides matching TRBD1. Germline V CDR1 and CDR2: SGDLS, YYNGEE. This CDR3 has 15 residues. Trimming took 4 bases from V and 8 from J; bases not matched to a gene: 11.

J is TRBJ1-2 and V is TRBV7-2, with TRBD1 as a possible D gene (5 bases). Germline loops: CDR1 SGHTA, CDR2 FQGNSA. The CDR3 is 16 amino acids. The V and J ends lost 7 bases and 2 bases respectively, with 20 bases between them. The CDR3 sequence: CASIRSVRGGNYGYTF. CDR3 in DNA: TGTGCCAGCATCCGTTCTGTCCGGGGGGGGAACTATGGCTACACCTTC.

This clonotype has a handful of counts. This CDR3 is CATSDPHQPQHF. In DNA, the CDR3 is TGTGCCACCAGTGATCCGCATCAGCCCCAGCATTTT. This chain connects TRBV24-1 to TRBJ1-5; D remains unclear. CDR3 length: 12 amino acids. CDR1 and CDR2 from the germline V gene are KGHDR and SFDVKD. The V and J ends lost 3 bases and 5 bases respectively, with 4 bases between them.

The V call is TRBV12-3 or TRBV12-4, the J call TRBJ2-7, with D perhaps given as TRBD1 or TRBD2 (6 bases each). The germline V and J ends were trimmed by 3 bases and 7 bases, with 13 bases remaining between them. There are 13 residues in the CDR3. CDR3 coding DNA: TGTGCCAGCAGTTTTAACAGGGCGGGGGAGCAGTACTTC. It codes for CASSFNRAGEQYF.

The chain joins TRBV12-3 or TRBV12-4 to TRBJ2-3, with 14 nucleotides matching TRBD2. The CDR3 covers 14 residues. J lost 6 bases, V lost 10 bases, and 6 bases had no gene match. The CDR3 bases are TGTGCCACCCGACTAGCGGGGGGGCCGGATACGCAGTATTTT. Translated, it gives CATRLAGGPDTQYF.

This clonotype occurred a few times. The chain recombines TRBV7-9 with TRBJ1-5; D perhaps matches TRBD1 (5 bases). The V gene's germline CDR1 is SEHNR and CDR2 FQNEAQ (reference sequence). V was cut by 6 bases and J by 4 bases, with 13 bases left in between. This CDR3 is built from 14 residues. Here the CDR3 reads CASSPMGENQPQHF. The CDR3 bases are TGTGCCAGCAGTCCTATGGGGGAGAATCAGCCCCAGCATTTT. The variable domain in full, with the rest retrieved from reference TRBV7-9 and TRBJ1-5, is DTGVSQNPRHKITKRGQNVTFRCDPISEHNRLYWYRQTLGQGPEFLTYFQNEAQLEKSRLLSDRFSAERPKGSFSTLEIQRTEQGDSAMYLCASSPMGENQPQHFGDGTRLSIL.

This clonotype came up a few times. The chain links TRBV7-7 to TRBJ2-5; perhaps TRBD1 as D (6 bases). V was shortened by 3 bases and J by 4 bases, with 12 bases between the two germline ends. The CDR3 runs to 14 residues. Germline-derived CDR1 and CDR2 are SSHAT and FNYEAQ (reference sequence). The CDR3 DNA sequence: TGTGCCAGCAGCTTCCTGACAGGCGGAGAGACCCAGTACTTC. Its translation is CASSFLTGGETQYF.

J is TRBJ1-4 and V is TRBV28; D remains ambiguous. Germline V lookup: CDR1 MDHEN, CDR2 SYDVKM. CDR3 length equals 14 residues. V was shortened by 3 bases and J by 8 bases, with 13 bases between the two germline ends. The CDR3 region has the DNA TGTGCCAGCAGTTTGTCGCCATTAGGGGAAAAACTGTTTTTT. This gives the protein CASSLSPLGEKLFF.

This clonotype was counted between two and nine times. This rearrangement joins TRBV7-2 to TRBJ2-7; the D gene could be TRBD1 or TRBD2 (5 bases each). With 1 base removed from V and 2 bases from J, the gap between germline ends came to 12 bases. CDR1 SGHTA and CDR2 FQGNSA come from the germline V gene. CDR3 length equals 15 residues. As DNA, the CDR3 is TGTGCCAGCAGCTTAGTCCGGGACCAAGCCTACGAGCAGTACTTC. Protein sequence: CASSLVRDQAYEQYF.

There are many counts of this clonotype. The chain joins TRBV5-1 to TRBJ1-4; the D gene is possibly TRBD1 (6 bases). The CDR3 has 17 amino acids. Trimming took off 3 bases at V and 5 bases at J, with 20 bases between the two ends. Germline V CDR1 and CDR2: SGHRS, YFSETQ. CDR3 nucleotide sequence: TGCGCCAGCAGCTCGGGGGCCGGCGCGGGGCCGAATGAAAAACTGTTTTTT. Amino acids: CASSSGAGAGPNEKLFF.

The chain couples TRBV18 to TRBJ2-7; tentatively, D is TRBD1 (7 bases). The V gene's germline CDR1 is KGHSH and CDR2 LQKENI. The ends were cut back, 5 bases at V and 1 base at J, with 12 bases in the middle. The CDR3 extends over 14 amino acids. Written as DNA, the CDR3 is TGTGCCAGCTCATTTTCAGGGGGGTCCTACGAGCAGTACTTC. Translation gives CASSFSGGSYEQYF.

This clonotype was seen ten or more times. The CDR3 DNA sequence: TGTGCCAGCAGCCAAGAAACAAGGGGAGGTCAGCCCCAGCATTTT. Translated: CASSQETRGGQPQHF. The chain recombines TRBV4-2 with TRBJ1-5; D perhaps matches TRBD1 (5 bases). Germline V gives CDR1 LGHNA, CDR2 YNFKEQ. Between the trimmed V and J ends, which lost 0 bases and 6 bases, there was a span of 12 bases. The CDR3 runs 15 residues.

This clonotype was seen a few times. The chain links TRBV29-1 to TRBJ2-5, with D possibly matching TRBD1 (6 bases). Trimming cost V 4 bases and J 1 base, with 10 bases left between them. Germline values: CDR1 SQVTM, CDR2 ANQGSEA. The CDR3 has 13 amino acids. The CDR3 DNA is TGCAGCGTTGTTAGGGGGAGCCAAGAGACCCAGTACTTC. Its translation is CSVVRGSQETQYF.

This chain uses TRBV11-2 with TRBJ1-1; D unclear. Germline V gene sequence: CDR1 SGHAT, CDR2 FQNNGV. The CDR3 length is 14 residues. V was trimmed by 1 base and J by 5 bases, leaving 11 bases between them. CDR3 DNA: TGTGCCAGCAGCTTAGCGGGAAGAGGGACTGAAGCTTTCTTT. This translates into CASSLAGRGTEAFF.

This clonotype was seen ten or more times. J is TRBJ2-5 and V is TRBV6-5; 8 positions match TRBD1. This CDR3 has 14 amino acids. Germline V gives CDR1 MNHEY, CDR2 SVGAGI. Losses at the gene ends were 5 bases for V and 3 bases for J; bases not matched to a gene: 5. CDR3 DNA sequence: TGTGCCAGCAGTCCTCGGACAGGGAAAGAGACCCAGTACTTC. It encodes CASSPRTGKETQYF.

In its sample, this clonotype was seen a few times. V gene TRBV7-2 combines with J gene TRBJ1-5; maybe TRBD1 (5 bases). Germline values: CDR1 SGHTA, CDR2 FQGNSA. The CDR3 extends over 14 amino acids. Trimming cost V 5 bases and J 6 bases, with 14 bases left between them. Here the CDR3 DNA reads TGTGCCAGCAGCGCCCGGAGTGGGGGTCAGCCCCAGCATTTT. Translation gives CASSARSGGQPQHF. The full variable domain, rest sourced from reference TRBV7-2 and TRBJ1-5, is GAGVSQSPSNKVTEKGKDVELRCDPISGHTALYWYRQSLGQGLEFLIYFQGNSAPDKSGLPSDRFSAERTGGSVSTLTIQRTQQEDSAVYLCASSARSGGQPQHFGDGTRLSIL.

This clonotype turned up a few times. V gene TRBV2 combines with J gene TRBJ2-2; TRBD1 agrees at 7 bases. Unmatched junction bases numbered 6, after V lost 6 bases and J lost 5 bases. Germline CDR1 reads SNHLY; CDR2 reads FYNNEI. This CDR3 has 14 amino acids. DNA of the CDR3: TGTGCCAGCAGATCACAGGGGATGACCGGGGAGCTGTTTTTT. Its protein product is CASRSQGMTGELFF. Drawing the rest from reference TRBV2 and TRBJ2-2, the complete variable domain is EPEVTQTPSHQVTQMGQEVILRCVPISNHLYFYWYRQILGQKVEFLVSFYNNEISEKSEIFDDQFSVERPDGSNFTLKIRSTKLEDSAMYFCASRSQGMTGELFFGEGSRLTVL.

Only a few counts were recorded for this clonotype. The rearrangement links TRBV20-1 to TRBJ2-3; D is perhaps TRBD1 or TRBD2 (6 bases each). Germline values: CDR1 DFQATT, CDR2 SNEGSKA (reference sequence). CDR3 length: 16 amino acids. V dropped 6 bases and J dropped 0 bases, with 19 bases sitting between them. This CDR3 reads CSAPMGGSWSTDTQYF. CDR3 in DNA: TGCAGTGCCCCCATGGGGGGCAGTTGGAGCACAGATACGCAGTATTTT.

CDR3 in DNA: TGCAGCGCCGATCCAGTCGGGGAGACCCAGTACTTC. It specifies CSADPVGETQYF. The J gene is TRBJ2-5, the V gene TRBV29-1; D uncertain. The CDR3 runs to 12 residues. V was shortened by 7 bases and J by 5 bases, with 14 bases between the two germline ends. In germline, CDR1 is SQVTM, CDR2 ANQGSEA.

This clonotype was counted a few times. This CDR3 reads CASSLGSQDKETQYF. The CDR3 DNA is TGCGCCAGCAGCTTGGGTAGTCAGGACAAAGAGACCCAGTACTTC. The chain is built from TRBV5-1 and TRBJ2-5, with D possibly matching TRBD1 (5 bases). V was trimmed by 0 bases and J by 3 bases, leaving 12 bases between them. CDR1 SGHRS and CDR2 YFSETQ come from the germline V gene. The CDR3 has 15 amino acids.

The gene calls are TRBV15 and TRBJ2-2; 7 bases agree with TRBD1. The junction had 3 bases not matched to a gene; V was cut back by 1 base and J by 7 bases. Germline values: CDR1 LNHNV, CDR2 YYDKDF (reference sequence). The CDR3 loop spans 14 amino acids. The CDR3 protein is CATSRGQGHGELFF. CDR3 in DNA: TGTGCCACCAGCAGAGGACAGGGCCACGGGGAGCTGTTTTTT.

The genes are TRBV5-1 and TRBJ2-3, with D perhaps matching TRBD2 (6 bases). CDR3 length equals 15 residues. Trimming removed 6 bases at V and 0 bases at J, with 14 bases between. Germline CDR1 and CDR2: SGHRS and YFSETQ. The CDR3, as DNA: TGCGCCAGCAAGGTTAGCGGAGTTAGCACAGATACGCAGTATTTT. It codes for CASKVSGVSTDTQYF. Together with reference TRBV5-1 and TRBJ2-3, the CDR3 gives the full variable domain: KAGVTQTPRYLIKTRGQQVTLSCSPISGHRSVSWYQQTPGQGLQFLFEYFSETQRNKGNFPGRFSGRQFSNSRSEMNVSTLELGDSALYLCASKVSGVSTDTQYFGPGTRLTVL.